This T cell receptor (beta chain) originates from a study of post-analysis software for immune sequencing data. Looking at the study overall: As for disease course, relapsing-remitting, secondary progressive and progressive-relapsing multiple sclerosis were all included.

Tagging with unique molecular identifiers was a feature of the TCR beta cDNA libraries. TCRdb reprocessed the PCR reads with MiXCR, giving one entry per CDR3 protein. The data contain 450,000 to 700,000 distinct CDR3 sequences, around 47% of them singletons. Specimen: blood. This receptor was identified in a girl aged 10-17 years with multiple sclerosis.

In DNA, the CDR3 is TGCGCCAGCAGCTTGGACCCCAGCGGGACAGATACGCAGTATTTT. Residues: CASSLDPSGTDTQYF. The V and J genes are TRBV5-1 and TRBJ2-3; weak D call: TRBD2 (6 bases). This CDR3 contains 15 residues. Trimming stripped 0 bases from V and 3 bases from J, with 11 bases between. CDR1 is SGHRS, CDR2 YFSETQ, per germline.